The subject of this entry is one T cell receptor (beta chain). The V gene's germline CDR1 is SGHNT and CDR2 YYREEE (reference sequence). Trimming left V 3 bases short and J 4 bases short, with 11 bases between. The CDR3 totals 13 residues. The sample comes from a study of control samples from healthy donors and cancer patients. TCRdb keeps only in-frame clones here, not all; method: immunoSEQ multiplex PCR. The table shows tens of thousands of clones, with about 87% occurring only once. Input material: blood. The V and J genes are TRBV5-4 and TRBJ2-7; D unresolved. This clonotype originated in a woman aged 70-85 years in good health. The CDR3 here is CASSSNTAYEQYF. CDR3 sequence (DNA): TGTGCCAGCAGCTCTAACACAGCGTACGAGCAGTACTTC.